Included here is one T cell receptor beta chain sequence, with context. Here immunoSEQ multiplex PCR was the method, and the copy in TCRdb shows in-frame clones only, minus some. The sample lists 150,000 to 200,000 clones, about 95% occurring once. These data are taken from a study of blood T cell repertoires in COVID-19. Germline loops: CDR1 SGHAT, CDR2 FQNNGV. V shed 3 bases and J 5 bases; nucleotides not matched to a gene: 2. The CDR3 is 15 residues long. The chain employs TRBV11-2 and TRBJ1-4; 11 positions agree with TRBD1. The sample comprised peripheral blood. The clonotype was recovered from a man between 25 and 39 years old with COVID-19, enrolled during active disease. The CDR3 DNA sequence: TGTGCCAGCAGCTTGGGACAGGGGGGGAATGAAAAACTGTTTTTT. Translating it yields CASSLGQGGNEKLFF.